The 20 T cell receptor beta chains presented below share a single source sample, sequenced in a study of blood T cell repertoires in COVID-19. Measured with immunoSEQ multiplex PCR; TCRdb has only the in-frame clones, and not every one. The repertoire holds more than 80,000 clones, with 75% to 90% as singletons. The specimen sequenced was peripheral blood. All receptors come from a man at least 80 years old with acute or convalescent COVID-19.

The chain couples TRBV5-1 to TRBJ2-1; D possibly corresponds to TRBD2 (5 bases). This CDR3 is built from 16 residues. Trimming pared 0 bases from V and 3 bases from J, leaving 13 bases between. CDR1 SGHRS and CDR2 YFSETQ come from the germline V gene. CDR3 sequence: CASSLVGDPRYNEQFF. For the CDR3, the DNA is TGCGCCAGCAGCTTGGTCGGGGATCCCCGCTACAATGAGCAGTTCTTC.

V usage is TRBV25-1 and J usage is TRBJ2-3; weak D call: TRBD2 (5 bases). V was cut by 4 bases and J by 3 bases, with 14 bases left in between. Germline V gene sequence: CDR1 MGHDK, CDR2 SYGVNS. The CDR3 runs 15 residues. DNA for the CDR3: TGTGCCAGCAGTGTAATCCCCGGGGAGACAGATACGCAGTATTTT. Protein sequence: CASSVIPGETDTQYF.

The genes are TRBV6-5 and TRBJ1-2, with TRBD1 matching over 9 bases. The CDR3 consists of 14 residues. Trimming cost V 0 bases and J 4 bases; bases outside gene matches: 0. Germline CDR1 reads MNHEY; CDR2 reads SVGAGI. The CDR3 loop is CASSYSTGGYGYTF. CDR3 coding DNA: TGTGCCAGCAGTTACTCGACAGGGGGCTATGGCTACACCTTC.

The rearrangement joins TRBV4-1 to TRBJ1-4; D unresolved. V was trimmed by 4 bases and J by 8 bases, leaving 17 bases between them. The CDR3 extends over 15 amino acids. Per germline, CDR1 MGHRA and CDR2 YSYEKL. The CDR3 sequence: CASSPLGLRAEKLFF. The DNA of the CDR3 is TGCGCCAGCAGCCCTCTTGGGTTGAGGGCCGAAAAACTGTTTTTT.

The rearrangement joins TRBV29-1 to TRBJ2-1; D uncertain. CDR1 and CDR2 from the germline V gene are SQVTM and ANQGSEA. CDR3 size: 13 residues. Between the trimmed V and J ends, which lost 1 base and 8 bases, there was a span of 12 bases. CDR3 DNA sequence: TGCAGCGTTGAAGGCACCCCATCGGATGAGCAGTTCTTC. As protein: CSVEGTPSDEQFF.

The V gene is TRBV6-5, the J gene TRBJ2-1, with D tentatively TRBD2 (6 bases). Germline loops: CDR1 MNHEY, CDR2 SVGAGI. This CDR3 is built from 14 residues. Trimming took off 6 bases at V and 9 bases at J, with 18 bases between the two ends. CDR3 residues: CASSFQGTPSEQFF. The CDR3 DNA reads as TGTGCCAGCAGCTTCCAAGGGACTCCTAGTGAGCAGTTCTTC.

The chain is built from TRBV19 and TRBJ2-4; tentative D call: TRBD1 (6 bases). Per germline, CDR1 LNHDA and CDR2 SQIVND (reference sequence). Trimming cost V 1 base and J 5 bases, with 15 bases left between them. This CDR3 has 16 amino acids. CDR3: CASSIGGRQVQNIQYF. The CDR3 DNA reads TGTGCCAGTAGTATAGGGGGGCGACAGGTCCAAAACATTCAGTACTTC. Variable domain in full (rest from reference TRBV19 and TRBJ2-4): DGGITQSPKYLFRKEGQNVTLSCEQNLNHDAMYWYRQDPGQGLRLIYYSQIVNDFQKGDIAEGYSVSREKKESFPLTVTSAQKNPTAFYLCASSIGGRQVQNIQYFGAGTRLSVL.

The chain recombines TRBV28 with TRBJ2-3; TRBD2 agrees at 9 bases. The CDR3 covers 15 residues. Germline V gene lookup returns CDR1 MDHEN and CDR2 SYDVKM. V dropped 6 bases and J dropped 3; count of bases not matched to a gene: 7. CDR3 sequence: CASRYSGSGTDTQYF. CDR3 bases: TGTGCCAGCAGATATAGCGGGAGTGGGACAGATACGCAGTATTTT.

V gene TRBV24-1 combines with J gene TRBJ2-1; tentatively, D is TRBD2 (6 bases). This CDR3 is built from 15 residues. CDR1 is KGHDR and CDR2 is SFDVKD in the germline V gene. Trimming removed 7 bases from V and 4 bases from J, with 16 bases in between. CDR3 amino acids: CATSDSGPVYNEQFF. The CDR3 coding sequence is TGTGCCACCAGCGATAGCGGCCCCGTTTACAATGAGCAGTTCTTC.

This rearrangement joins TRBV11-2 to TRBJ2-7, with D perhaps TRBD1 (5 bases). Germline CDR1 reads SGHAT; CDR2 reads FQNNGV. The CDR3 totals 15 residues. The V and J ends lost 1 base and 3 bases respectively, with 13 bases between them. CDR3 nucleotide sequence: TGTGCCAGCAGCTTAGGTAGTGGACAATACTACGAGCAGTACTTC. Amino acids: CASSLGSGQYYEQYF.

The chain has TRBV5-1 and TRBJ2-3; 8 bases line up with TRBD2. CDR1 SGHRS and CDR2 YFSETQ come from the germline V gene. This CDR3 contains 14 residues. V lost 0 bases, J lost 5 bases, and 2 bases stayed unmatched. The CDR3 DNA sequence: TGCGCCAGCAGCTTGGGGACTAGCTTAGATACGCAGTATTTT. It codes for CASSLGTSLDTQYF.

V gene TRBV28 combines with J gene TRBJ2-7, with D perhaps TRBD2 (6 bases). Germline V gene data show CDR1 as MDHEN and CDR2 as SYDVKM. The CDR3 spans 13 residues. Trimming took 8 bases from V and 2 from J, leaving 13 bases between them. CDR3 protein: CASLRRDTYEQYF. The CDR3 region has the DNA TGTGCCAGCCTTCGGCGGGATACCTACGAGCAGTACTTC.

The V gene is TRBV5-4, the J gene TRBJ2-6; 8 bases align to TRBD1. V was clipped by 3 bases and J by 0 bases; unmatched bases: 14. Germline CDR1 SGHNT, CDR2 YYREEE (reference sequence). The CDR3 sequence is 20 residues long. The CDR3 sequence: CASSSKFGTGSRSGANVLTF. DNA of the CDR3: TGTGCCAGCAGCTCTAAATTCGGGACAGGCAGTCGCTCTGGGGCCAACGTCCTGACTTTC.

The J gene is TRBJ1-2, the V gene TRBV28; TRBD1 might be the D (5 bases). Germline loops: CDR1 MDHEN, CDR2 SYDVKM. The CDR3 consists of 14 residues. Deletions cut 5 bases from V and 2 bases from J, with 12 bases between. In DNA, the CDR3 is TGTGCCAGCAGTCTCTCCAGGGTCAACTATGGCTACACCTTC. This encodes CASSLSRVNYGYTF.

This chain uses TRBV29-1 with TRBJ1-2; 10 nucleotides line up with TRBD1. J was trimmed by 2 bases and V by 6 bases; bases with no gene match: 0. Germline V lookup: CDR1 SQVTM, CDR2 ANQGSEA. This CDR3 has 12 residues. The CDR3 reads CSVDRGNYGYTF. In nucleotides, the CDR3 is TGCAGCGTGGACAGGGGGAACTATGGCTACACCTTC.

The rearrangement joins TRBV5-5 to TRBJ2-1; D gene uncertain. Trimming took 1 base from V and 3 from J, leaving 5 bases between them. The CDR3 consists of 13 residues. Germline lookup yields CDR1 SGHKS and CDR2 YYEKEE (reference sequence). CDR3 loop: CASSLNNYNEQFF. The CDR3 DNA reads TGTGCCAGCAGCTTGAACAACTACAATGAGCAGTTCTTC.

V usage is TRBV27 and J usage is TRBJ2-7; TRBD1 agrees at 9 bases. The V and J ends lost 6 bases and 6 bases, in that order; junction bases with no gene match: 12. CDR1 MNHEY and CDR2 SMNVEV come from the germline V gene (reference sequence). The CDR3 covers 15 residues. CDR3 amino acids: CASSPRGQGPIEQYF. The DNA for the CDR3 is TGTGCCAGCAGCCCTAGGGGACAGGGCCCTATCGAGCAGTACTTC.

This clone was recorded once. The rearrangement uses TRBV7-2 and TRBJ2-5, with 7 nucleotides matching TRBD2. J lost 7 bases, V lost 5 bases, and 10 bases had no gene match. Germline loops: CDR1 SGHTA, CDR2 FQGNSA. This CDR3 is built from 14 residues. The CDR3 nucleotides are TGTGCCAGCAGCACTCTAGCGGTTCGGGGGACCCAGTACTTC. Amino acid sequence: CASSTLAVRGTQYF.

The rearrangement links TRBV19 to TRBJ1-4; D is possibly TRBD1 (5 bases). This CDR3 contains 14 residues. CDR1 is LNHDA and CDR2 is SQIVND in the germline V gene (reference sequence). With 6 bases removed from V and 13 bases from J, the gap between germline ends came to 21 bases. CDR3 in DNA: TGTGCCAGTAGCCACTACCGGGTGGGCACAGGACTGTTTTTT. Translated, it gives CASSHYRVGTGLFF.

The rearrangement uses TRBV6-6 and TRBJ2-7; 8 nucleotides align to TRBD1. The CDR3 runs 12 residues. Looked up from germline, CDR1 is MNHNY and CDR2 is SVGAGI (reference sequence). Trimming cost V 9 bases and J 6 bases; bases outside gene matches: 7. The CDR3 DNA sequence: TGTGCCAGTGCGACAGGGGAAGGCGAGCAGTACTTC. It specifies CASATGEGEQYF.